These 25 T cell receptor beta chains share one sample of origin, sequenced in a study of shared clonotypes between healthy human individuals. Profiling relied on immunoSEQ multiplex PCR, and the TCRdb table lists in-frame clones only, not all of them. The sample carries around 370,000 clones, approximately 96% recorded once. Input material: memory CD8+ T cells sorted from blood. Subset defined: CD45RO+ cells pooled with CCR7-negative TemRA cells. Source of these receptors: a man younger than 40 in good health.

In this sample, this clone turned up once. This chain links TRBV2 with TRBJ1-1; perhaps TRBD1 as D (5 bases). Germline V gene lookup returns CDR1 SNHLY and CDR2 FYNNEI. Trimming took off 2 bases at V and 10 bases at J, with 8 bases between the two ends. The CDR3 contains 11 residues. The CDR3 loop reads CASSERGGAFF. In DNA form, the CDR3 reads TGTGCCAGCAGTGAAAGGGGAGGAGCTTTCTTT.

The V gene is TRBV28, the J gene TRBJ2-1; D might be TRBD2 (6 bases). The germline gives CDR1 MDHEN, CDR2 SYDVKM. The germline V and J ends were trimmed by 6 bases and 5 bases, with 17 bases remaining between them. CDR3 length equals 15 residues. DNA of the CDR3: TGTGCCAGCAGCTTAATTGGTAGCGGCCACAATGAGCAGTTCTTC. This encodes CASSLIGSGHNEQFF.

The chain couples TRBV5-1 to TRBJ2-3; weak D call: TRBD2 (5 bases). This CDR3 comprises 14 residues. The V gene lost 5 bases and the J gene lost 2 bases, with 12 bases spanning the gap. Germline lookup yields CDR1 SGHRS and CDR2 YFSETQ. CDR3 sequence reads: CASRSPSLTDTQYF. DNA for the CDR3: TGCGCCAGCAGGAGCCCTAGCCTCACAGATACGCAGTATTTT.

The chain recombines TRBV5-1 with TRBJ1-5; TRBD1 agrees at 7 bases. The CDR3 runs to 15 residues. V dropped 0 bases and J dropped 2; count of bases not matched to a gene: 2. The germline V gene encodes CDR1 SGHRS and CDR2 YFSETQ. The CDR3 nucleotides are TGCGCCAGCAGCTTGGAGGGGGCTCGCAATCAGCCCCAGCATTTT. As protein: CASSLEGARNQPQHF.

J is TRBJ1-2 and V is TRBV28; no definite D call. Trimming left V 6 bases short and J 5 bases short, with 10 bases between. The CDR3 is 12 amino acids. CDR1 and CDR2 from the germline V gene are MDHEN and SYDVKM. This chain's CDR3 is CASSPPRYGYTF. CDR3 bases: TGTGCCAGCAGCCCACCTAGGTATGGCTACACCTTC.

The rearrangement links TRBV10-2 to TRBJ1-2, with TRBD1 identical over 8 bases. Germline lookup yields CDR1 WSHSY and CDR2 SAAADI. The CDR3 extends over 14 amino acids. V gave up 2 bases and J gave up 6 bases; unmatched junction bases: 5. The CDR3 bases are TGCGCCAGCAGTGAGGTGGCAGGGGGCCATGGCTACACCTTC. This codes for CASSEVAGGHGYTF.

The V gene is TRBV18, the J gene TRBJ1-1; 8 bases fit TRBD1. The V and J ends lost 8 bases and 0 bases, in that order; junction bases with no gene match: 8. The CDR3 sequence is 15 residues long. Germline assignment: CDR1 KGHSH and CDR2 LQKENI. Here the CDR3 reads CASGGQGIMNTEAFF. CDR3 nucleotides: TGTGCCAGCGGAGGACAGGGAATTATGAACACTGAAGCTTTCTTT.

CDR3 sequence (DNA): TGTGCCAGCAGTTTATCTGGGGCAGGGCGACAGCCCCAGCATTTT. Its protein is CASSLSGAGRQPQHF. This chain joins TRBV27 and TRBJ1-5, with TRBD1 as a possible D gene (5 bases). Germline CDR1 is MNHEY and CDR2 is SMNVEV (reference sequence). Trimming took off 0 bases at V and 7 bases at J, with 13 bases between the two ends. CDR3 length: 15 residues.

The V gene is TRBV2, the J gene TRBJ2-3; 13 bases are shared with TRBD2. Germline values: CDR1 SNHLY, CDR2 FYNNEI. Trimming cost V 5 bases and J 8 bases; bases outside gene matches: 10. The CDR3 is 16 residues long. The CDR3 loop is CASSSTSGRAGGTQYF. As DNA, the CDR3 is TGTGCCAGCAGTTCTACTAGCGGGAGGGCCGGGGGTACGCAGTATTTT.

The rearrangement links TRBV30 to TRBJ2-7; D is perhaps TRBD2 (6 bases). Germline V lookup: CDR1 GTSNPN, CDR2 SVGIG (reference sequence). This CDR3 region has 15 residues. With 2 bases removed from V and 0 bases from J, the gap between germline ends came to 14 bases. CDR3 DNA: TGTGCCTGGAGTTTTGCGGGGTGGAGCTCCTACGAGCAGTACTTC. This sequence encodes CAWSFAGWSSYEQYF.

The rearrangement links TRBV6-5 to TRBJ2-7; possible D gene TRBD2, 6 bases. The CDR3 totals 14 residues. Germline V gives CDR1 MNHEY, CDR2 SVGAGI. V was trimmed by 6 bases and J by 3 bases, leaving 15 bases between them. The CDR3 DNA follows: TGTGCCAGCAGGCCCGGGACTCAACTCTACGAGCAGTACTTC. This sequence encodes CASRPGTQLYEQYF.

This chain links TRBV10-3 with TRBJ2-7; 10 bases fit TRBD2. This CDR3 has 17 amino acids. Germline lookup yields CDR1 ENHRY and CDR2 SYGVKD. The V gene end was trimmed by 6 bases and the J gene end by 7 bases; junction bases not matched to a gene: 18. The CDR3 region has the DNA TGTGCCATCAGCATCGGCCTAGCGGGAGCCCCCGACGGGGAGCAGTACTTC. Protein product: CAISIGLAGAPDGEQYF.

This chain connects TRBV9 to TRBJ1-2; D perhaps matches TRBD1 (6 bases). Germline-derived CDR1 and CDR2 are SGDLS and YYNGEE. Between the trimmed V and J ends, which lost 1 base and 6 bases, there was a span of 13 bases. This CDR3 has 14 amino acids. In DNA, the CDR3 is TGTGCCAGCAGCGTATGGGACAAAGAGGATGGCTACACCTTC. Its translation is CASSVWDKEDGYTF. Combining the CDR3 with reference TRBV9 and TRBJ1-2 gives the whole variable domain DSGVTQTPKHLITATGQRVTLRCSPRSGDLSVYWYQQSLDQGLQFLIQYYNGEERAKGNILERFSAQQFPDLHSELNLSSLELGDSALYFCASSVWDKEDGYTFGSGTRLTVV.

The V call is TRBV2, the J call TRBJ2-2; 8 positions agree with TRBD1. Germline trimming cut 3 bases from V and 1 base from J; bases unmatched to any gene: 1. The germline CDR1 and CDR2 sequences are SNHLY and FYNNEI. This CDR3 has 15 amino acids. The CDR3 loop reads CASSEGQENTGELFF. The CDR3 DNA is TGTGCCAGCAGTGAGGGACAGGAGAACACCGGGGAGCTGTTTTTT. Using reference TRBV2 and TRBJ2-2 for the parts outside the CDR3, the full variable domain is EPEVTQTPSHQVTQMGQEVILRCVPISNHLYFYWYRQILGQKVEFLVSFYNNEISEKSEIFDDQFSVERPDGSNFTLKIRSTKLEDSAMYFCASSEGQENTGELFFGEGSRLTVL.

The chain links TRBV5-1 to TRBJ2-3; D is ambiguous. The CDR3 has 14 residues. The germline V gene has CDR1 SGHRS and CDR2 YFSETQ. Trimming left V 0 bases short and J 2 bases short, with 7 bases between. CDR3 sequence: CASSLDGPTDTQYF. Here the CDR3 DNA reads TGCGCCAGCAGCTTGGACGGACCCACAGATACGCAGTATTTT. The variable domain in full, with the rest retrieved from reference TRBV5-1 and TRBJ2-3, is KAGVTQTPRYLIKTRGQQVTLSCSPISGHRSVSWYQQTPGQGLQFLFEYFSETQRNKGNFPGRFSGRQFSNSRSEMNVSTLELGDSALYLCASSLDGPTDTQYFGPGTRLTVL.

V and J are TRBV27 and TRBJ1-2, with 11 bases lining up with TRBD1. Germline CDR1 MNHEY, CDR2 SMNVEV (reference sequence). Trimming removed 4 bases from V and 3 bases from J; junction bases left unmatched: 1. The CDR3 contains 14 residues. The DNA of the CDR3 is TGTGCCAGCAGTTGGACAGGGGGCTACTATGGCTACACCTTC. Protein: CASSWTGGYYGYTF.

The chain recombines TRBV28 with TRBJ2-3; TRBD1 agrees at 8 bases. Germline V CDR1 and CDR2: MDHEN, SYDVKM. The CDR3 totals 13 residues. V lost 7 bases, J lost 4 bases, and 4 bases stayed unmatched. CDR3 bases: TGTGCCAGCAAATCGGGACAGGCAGATACGCAGTATTTT. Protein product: CASKSGQADTQYF.

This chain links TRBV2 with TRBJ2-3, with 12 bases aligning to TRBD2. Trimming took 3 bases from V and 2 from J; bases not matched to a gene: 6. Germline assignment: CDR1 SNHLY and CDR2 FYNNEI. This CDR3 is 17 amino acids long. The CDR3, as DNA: TGTGCCAGCAGTGAGTTTCTAGCGGGAGGGCCCACAGATACGCAGTATTTT. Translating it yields CASSEFLAGGPTDTQYF.

CDR3 DNA: TGTGCCAGCAGTTCTCCGGGTTTAGAGACCCAGTACTTC. As protein: CASSSPGLETQYF. The chain is built from TRBV27 and TRBJ2-5; D unclear. Trimming stripped 4 bases from V and 4 bases from J, with 10 bases between. CDR1 and CDR2 (germline): MNHEY, SMNVEV (reference sequence). This CDR3 contains 13 residues.

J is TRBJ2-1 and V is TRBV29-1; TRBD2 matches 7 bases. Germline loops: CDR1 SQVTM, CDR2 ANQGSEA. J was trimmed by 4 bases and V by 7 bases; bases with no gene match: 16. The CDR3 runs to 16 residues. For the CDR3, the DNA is TGCAGCGGGGTGTACTTTGGGGGAGGGAGGTACAATGAGCAGTTCTTC. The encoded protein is CSGVYFGGGRYNEQFF.

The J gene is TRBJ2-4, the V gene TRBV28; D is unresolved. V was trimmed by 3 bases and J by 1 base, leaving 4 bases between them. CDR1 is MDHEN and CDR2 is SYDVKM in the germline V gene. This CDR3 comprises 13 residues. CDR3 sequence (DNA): TGTGCCAGCAGTTTCCCCGCCAAAAACATTCAGTACTTC. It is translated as CASSFPAKNIQYF.

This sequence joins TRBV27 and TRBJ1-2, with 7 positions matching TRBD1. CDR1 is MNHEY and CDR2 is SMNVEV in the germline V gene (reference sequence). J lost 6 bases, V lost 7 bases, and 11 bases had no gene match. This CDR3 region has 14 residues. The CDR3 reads CASKETGIRNGYTF. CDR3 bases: TGTGCCAGCAAAGAGACAGGGATCAGAAATGGCTACACCTTC.

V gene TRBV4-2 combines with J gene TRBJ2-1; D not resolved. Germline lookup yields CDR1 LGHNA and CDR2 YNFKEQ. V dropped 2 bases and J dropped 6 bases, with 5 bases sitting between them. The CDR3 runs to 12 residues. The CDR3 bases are TGTGCCAGCAGCCAATTCAGCAATGAGCAGTTCTTC. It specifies CASSQFSNEQFF.

As DNA, the CDR3 is TGTGCCAGCAGCTTAGGGGGAGGGATCCCACCCTACAATGAGCAGTTCTTC. As protein: CASSLGGGIPPYNEQFF. The chain uses TRBV7-8 and TRBJ2-1, with 7 bases matching TRBD2. V lost 1 base and J lost 2; bases outside the gene matches: 8. CDR1 is SGHVS and CDR2 is FQNEAQ in the germline V gene. The CDR3 is 17 residues long. The variable domain in full, completed from reference TRBV7-8 and TRBJ2-1, reads GAGVSQSPRYKVAKRGQDVALRCDPISGHVSLFWYQQALGQGPEFLTYFQNEAQLDKSGLPSDRFFAERPEGSVSTLKIQRTQQEDSAVYLCASSLGGGIPPYNEQFFGPGTRLTVL.

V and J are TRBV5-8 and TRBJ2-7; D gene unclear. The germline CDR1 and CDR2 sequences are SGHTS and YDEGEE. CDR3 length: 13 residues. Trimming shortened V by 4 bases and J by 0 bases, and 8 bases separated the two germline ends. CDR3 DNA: TGTGCCAGCAGCCCGGGCCCCTCCTACGAGCAGTACTTC. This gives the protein CASSPGPSYEQYF.